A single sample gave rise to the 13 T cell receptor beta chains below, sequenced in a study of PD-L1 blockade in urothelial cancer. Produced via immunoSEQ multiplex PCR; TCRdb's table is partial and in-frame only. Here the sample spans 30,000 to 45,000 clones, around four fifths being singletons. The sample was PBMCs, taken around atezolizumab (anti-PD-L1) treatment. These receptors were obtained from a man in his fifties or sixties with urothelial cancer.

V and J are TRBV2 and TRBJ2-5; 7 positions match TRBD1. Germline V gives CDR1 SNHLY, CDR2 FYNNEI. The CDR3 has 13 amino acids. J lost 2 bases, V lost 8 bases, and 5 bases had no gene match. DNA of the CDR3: TGTGCCAGCCAAGCGGACAGGCAAGAGACCCAGTACTTC. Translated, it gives CASQADRQETQYF.

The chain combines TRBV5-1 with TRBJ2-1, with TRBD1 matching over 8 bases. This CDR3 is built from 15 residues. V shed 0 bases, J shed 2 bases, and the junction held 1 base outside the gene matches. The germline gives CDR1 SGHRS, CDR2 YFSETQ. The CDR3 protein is CASSLETGAYNEQFF. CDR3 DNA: TGCGCCAGCAGCTTGGAGACAGGGGCCTACAATGAGCAGTTCTTC.

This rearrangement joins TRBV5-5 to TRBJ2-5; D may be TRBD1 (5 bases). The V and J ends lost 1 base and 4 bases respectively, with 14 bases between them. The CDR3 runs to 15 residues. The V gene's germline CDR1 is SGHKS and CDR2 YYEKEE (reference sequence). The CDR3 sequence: CASSLQGIERETQYF. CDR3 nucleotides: TGTGCCAGCAGCTTGCAGGGAATCGAAAGAGAGACCCAGTACTTC.

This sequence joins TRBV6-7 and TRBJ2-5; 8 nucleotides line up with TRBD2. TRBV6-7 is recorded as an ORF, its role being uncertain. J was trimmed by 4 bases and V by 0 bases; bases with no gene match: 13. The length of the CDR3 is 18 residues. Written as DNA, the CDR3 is TGTGCCAGCAGTTACTCTCCTCTCGGGAGGGGGGGTCGAGAGACCCAGTACTTC. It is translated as CASSYSPLGRGGRETQYF.

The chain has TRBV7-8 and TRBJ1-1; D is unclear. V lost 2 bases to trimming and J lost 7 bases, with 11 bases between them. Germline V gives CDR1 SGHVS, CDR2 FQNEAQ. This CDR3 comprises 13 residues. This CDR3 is CASSLPLGSEAFF. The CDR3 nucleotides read TGTGCCAGCAGCTTACCGCTGGGCAGTGAAGCTTTCTTT.

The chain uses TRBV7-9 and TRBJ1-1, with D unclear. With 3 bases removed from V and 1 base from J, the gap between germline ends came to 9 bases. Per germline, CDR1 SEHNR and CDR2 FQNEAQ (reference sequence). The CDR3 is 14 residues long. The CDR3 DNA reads TGTGCCAGCAGCTTGATTCCAGAGAACACTGAAGCTTTCTTT. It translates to CASSLIPENTEAFF. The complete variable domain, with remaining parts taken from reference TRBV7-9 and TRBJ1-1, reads DTGVSQNPRHKITKRGQNVTFRCDPISEHNRLYWYRQTLGQGPEFLTYFQNEAQLEKSRLLSDRFSAERPKGSFSTLEIQRTEQGDSAMYLCASSLIPENTEAFFGQGTRLTVV.

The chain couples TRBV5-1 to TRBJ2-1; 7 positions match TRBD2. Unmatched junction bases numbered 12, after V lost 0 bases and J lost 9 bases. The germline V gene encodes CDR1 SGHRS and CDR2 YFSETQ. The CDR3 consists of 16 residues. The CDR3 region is CASSLVFERDRFEQFF. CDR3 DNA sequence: TGCGCCAGCAGCTTGGTGTTTGAGCGGGATCGTTTTGAGCAGTTCTTC.

CDR3 coding DNA: TGTGCCAGCACCAGAAGGGCAGGGGAGAATGAGCAGTTCTTC. Protein sequence: CASTRRAGENEQFF. The V gene is TRBV7-9, the J gene TRBJ2-1; D is perhaps TRBD1 (6 bases). The length of the CDR3 is 14 residues. V gave up 7 bases and J gave up 7 bases, with 17 bases separating them. Germline CDR1 reads SEHNR; CDR2 reads FQNEAQ (reference sequence).

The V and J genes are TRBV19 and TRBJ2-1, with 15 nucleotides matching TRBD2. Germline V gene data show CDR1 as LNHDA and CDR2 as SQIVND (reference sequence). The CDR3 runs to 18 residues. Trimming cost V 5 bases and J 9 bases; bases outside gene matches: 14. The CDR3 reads CASSELSGLAGGGSEQFF. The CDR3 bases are TGTGCCAGTAGTGAATTGAGCGGACTAGCGGGAGGGGGGAGTGAGCAGTTCTTC.

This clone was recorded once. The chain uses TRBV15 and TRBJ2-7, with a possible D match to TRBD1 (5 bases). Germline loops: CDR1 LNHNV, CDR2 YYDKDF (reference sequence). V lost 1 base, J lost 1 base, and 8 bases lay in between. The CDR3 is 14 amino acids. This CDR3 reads CATSRGGTSYEQYF. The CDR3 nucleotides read TGTGCCACCAGCAGAGGGGGCACGTCCTACGAGCAGTACTTC.

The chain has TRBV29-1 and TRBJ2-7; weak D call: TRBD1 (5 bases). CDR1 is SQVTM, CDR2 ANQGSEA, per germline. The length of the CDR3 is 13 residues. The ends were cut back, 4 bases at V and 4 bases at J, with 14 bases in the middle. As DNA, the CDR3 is TGCAGCGTTGGGGGCGGCCCCTTATACGAGCAGTACTTC. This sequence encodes CSVGGGPLYEQYF.

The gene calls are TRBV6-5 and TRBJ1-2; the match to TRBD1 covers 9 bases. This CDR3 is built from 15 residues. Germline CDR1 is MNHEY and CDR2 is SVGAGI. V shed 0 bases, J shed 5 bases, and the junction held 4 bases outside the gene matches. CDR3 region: CASSYSRDRAYGYTF. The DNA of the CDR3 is TGTGCCAGCAGTTACTCCCGGGACAGGGCGTATGGCTACACCTTC.

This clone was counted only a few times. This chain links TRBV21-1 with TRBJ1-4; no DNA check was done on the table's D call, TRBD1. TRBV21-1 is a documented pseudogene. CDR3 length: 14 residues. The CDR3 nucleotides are TGTGCCAGCAGCTTTGGACAGGCTAATGAAAAACTGTTTTTT. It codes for CASSFGQANEKLFF.